A selection of T cell receptor beta chains follows, all from one sample in a study of blood T cell repertoires in COVID-19. Generated by immunoSEQ multiplex PCR, the TCRdb table keeps only in-frame clones and is missing some. This sample has roughly 190,000 clones, with about 86% found just once. Sequencing input: peripheral blood. These receptors were taken from a human donor with acute or convalescent COVID-19. The donor label of this sample is uncertain. Each CDR3 is given with its conserved first and last residue. A D gene is named only where the DNA matches it firmly. A row's size may be missing; if present it is once, few, many or a size class.

d_call clone_size j_call v_call cdr3_nt cdr3_aa
TRBD2 . TRBJ2-1 TRBV7-2 TGTGCCAGCAGCTTAGTTCTAGCGGGAGTTGGGGCCTACAATGAGCAGTTCTTC CASSLVLAGVGAYNEQFF
TRBD2 . TRBJ2-3 TRBV6-6 TGTGCCAGCAGTCGTTCTAGCGGGAGGTACGCGGCAGATACGCAGTATTTT CASSRSSGRYAADTQYF
. . TRBJ2-7 TRBV19 TGTGCCAGTAGTAGCGGGGATAGCTCCTACGAGCAGTACTTC CASSSGDSSYEQYF
. few TRBJ1-3 TRBV15 TGTGCCACCAGCAGAGATCCGCTGACAACTGGAAACACCATATATTTT CATSRDPLTTGNTIYF
TRBD1 . TRBJ1-1 TRBV7-9 TGTGCCAGCAGCCCACGAGGGACAGAGAACACTGAAGCTTTCTTT CASSPRGTENTEAFF
TRBD2 . TRBJ2-3 TRBV30 TGTGCCTGGAGTGTAAGTAGCGGGAGTCTGCATACGCAGTATTTT CAWSVSSGSLHTQYF
TRBD2 . TRBJ2-5 TRBV2 TGTGCCAGCAGGCCCCTAGCGGACCAAGAGACCCAGTACTTC CASRPLADQETQYF
. . TRBJ2-3 TRBV9 TGTGCCAGCAGCGTAGGCCCGGGGACAGATACGCAGTATTTT CASSVGPGTDTQYF
. . TRBJ1-1 TRBV19 TGTGCCAGTAGTCCGTCCCCGTCGGGCGGGGACACTGAAGCTTTCTTT CASSPSPSGGDTEAFF
TRBD1 . TRBJ1-1 TRBV6-5 TGTGCCAGCTATAGAGGGCAGGGGGGGAACACTGAAGCTTTCTTT CASYRGQGGNTEAFF
TRBD2 . TRBJ2-7 TRBV28 TGTGCCAGCAGTTTAGGACTAGTTGTCTACGAGCAGTACTTC CASSLGLVVYEQYF
TRBD1 . TRBJ1-1 TRBV18 TGTGCCAGCTCACCAGGACAGGTTAGGGACACTGAAGCTTTCTTT CASSPGQVRDTEAFF
. . TRBJ1-1 TRBV2 TGTGCCAGCAGTGCGTATAATGAAGCTTTCTTT CASSAYNEAFF
TRBD2 . TRBJ2-7 TRBV9 TGTGCCAGCAGCTTAGCGGGAGAGGGCGAGCAGTACTTC CASSLAGEGEQYF
. . TRBJ1-6 TRBV6-6 TGTGCCAGCAGTCTTACACAGGGAAATTCACCCCTCCACTTT CASSLTQGNSPLHF
TRBD1 . TRBJ1-2 TRBV2 TGTGCCAGCAGTGAAGTCTCAGGGGGGTATGGCTACACCTTC CASSEVSGGYGYTF
TRBD1 . TRBJ1-5 TRBV2 TGTGCCAGCAGTGCATCAGGGGGAAAAAATCAGCCCCAGCATTTT CASSASGGKNQPQHF
. . TRBJ1-1 TRBV9 TGTGCCAGCAGCGGTACCGGGACACTGAACACTGAAGCTTTCTTT CASSGTGTLNTEAFF
. . TRBJ1-1 TRBV5-1 TGCGCCAGCAGCTTCTCACTTTTTAACACTGAAGCTTTCTTT CASSFSLFNTEAFF
. . TRBJ2-1 TRBV3-1/TRBV3-2 TGTGCCAGCAGCCAAGATTCAGGCTACAATGAGCAGTTCTTC CASSQDSGYNEQFF
TRBD1 once TRBJ1-1 TRBV29-1 TGCAGCGTTGAATCGGTGAGGGGGCGCACTGAAGCTTTCTTT CSVESVRGRTEAFF
TRBD1 few TRBJ1-1 TRBV7-9 TGTGCCAGCAGCCGGACAGGGTGGAGAAAGACTGAAGCTTTCTTT CASSRTGWRKTEAFF
TRBD1 . TRBJ2-7 TRBV10-3 TGTGCCATCACTACCGGGACAGGTAGCTCCTACGAGCAGTACTTC CAITTGTGSSYEQYF
TRBD1 . TRBJ1-2 TRBV3-1/TRBV3-2 TGTGCCAGCAGATTCGGGACAGGGGTTGAGGGAGGCTACACCTTC CASRFGTGVEGGYTF
. . TRBJ2-7 TRBV6-5 TGTGCCAGCAGTTACTCCCAGTCCCCCTACGAGCAGTACTTC CASSYSQSPYEQYF
TRBD2 . TRBJ2-3 TRBV13 TGTGCCAGCAGCACTAGCGGGGGGAGCACAGATACGCAGTATTTT CASSTSGGSTDTQYF
TRBD2 . TRBJ2-1 TRBV9 TGTGCCAGCAGCGTGCGGCTAGCGGCCTACAATGAGCAGTTCTTC CASSVRLAAYNEQFF
. . TRBJ2-7 TRBV6-5 TGTGCCAGTTCAAAGAAGTCGGACAGAGACTACGAGCAGTACTTC CASSKKSDRDYEQYF
. once TRBJ2-7 TRBV11-2 TGTGCCAGCAGCTTAGGTACCTACGAGCAGTACTTC CASSLGTYEQYF
. . TRBJ2-5 TRBV25-1 TGTGCCAGCAGTGAATTCAGGGATGCGGAGACCCAGTACTTC CASSEFRDAETQYF
. . TRBJ2-2 TRBV30 TGTGCCTGGAGTGTCAAAGGCAGGGTGATCACCGGGGAGCTGTTTTTT CAWSVKGRVITGELFF
TRBD1 . TRBJ1-4 TRBV7-2 TGTGCCAGCAGCCCCAAGGGACAGGTTGGAGTGGGACTGTTTTTT CASSPKGQVGVGLFF
. . TRBJ2-1 TRBV9 TGTGCCAGCAGCGGGGCAGAACAATACAATGAGCAGTTCTTC CASSGAEQYNEQFF
TRBD1 . TRBJ1-5 TRBV10-3 TGTGCCATCAGTGAAGGTACAGGGGGCAATCAGCCCCAGCATTTT CAISEGTGGNQPQHF
. . TRBJ2-6 TRBV25-1 TGTGCCAGCAGCGAAACAGGGCCTGGGGCCAACGTCCTGACTTTC CASSETGPGANVLTF
TRBD1 . TRBJ1-5 TRBV19 TGTGCCAGTAGTATGGGACAGGGCGGCAATCAGCCCCAGCATTTT CASSMGQGGNQPQHF
. . TRBJ2-2 TRBV6-6 TGTGCCAGCAGTTACGGGGCAGGGGTGTCCGGGGAGCTGTTTTTT CASSYGAGVSGELFF
. . TRBJ1-2 TRBV6-1 TGTGCCAGCAGTGAACAGACGAGGTACTATGGCTACACCTTC CASSEQTRYYGYTF